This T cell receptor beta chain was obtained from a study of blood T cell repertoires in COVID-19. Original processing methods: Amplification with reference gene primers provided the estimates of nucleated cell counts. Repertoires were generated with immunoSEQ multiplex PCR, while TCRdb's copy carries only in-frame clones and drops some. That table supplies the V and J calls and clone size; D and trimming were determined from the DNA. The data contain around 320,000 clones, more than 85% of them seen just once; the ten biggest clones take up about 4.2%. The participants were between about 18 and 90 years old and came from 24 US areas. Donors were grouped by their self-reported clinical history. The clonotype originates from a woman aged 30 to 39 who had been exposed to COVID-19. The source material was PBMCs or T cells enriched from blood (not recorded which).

The CDR3: CASSLPGQNNFNQPQHF. The CDR3 nucleotides are TGTGCCAGCAGCTTGCCTGGACAGAACAATTTCAATCAGCCCCAGCATTTT. The rearrangement links TRBV5-4 to TRBJ1-5; D perhaps matches TRBD1 (6 bases). The ends were cut back, 1 base at V and 3 bases at J, with 17 bases in the middle. Germline V gene lookup returns CDR1 SGHNT and CDR2 YYREEE (reference sequence). The length of the CDR3 is 17 residues.